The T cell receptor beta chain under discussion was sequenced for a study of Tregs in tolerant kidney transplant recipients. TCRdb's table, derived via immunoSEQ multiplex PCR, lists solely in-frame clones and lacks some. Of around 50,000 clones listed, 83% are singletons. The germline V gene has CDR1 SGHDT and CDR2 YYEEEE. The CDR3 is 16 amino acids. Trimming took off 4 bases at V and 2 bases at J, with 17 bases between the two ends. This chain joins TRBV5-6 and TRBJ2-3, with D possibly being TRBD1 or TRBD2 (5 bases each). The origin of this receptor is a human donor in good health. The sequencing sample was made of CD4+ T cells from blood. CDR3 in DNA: TGTGCCAGCAGCGGGTCCGGGATCAGGGTCACAGATACGCAGTATTTT. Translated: CASSGSGIRVTDTQYF.